The 14 T cell receptor beta chains below were found in one sample sequenced in a study of blood T cells in healthy people across ages. Sample-barcoded 5' priming and a J-beta primer mix drove a second PCR of 7 to 11 cycles. TCRdb independently ran MiXCR on the 5' RACE reads; one entry per CDR3 protein. The sample records about 2 million distinct CDR3 sequences, roughly 52% being singletons. Sequencing used blood. These receptors originate from a woman aged 40 to 50 in good health.

The chain uses TRBV12-3 or TRBV12-4 and TRBJ2-6; D is unresolved. Trimming removed 6 bases from V and 0 bases from J, with 9 bases in between. This CDR3 is 15 amino acids long. CDR3 residues: CASSNTASGANVLTF. CDR3 nucleotide sequence: TGTGCCAGCAGCAACACAGCCTCTGGGGCCAACGTCCTGACTTTC.

This clonotype was seen a handful of times. The rearrangement joins TRBV15 to TRBJ1-2, with 8 bases lining up with TRBD1. This CDR3 spans 14 amino acids. The V segment lost 4 bases and the J segment 4 bases; nucleotides outside the gene matches: 5. From germline, CDR1 is LNHNV and CDR2 YYDKDF (reference sequence). The CDR3 reads CATSTRTGSYGYTF. The CDR3 region has the DNA TGTGCCACCAGCACCCGGACAGGGAGCTATGGCTACACCTTC. Full variable domain (remainder filled in from reference TRBV15 and TRBJ1-2): DAMVIQNPRYQVTQFGKPVTLSCSQTLNHNVMYWYQQKSSQAPKLLFHYYDKDFNNEADTPDNFQSRRPNTSFCFLDIRSPGLGDTAMYLCATSTRTGSYGYTFGSGTRLTVV.

This sequence joins TRBV5-1 and TRBJ1-1, with TRBD1 as a possible D gene (6 bases). The CDR3 runs 14 residues. The V end was cut by 0 bases, the J end by 10 bases, with 16 bases between. Germline CDR1 SGHRS, CDR2 YFSETQ. In DNA form, the CDR3 reads TGCGCCAGCAGCTTGGATGCAGGGGTCGGAGGAGCTTTCTTT. This translates into CASSLDAGVGGAFF.

This rearrangement joins TRBV24-1 to TRBJ1-2; TRBD1 might be the D (6 bases). There are 14 residues in the CDR3. CDR1 and CDR2 from the germline V gene are KGHDR and SFDVKD. V was clipped by 4 bases and J by 5 bases, with 13 bases between them. This chain's CDR3 is CATSEGARGYGYTF. Here the CDR3 DNA reads TGTGCCACCAGTGAAGGAGCCAGGGGATATGGCTACACCTTC.

The chain uses TRBV29-1 and TRBJ1-1; 7 positions agree with TRBD1. The V segment lost 3 bases and the J segment 3 bases; nucleotides outside the gene matches: 10. Germline values: CDR1 SQVTM, CDR2 ANQGSEA. The CDR3 runs 15 residues. Written as DNA, the CDR3 is TGCAGCGTTGATGGGGCATTTGACAGGGACACTGAAGCTTTCTTT. The encoded protein is CSVDGAFDRDTEAFF.

V is TRBV5-1 and J is TRBJ2-1; the D gene is possibly TRBD2 (5 bases). The length of the CDR3 is 13 residues. CDR1 and CDR2 (germline): SGHRS, YFSETQ. The V end was cut by 4 bases, the J end by 10 bases, with 15 bases between. The CDR3 DNA reads as TGCGCCAGCAGCCCCTCGGCGGGTGGGGAGCAGTTCTTC. Protein product: CASSPSAGGEQFF.

The chain carries TRBV7-2 and TRBJ1-2, with D unclear. Trimming removed 11 bases from V and 5 bases from J, with 9 bases in between. The CDR3 spans 10 residues. Germline CDR1 is SGHTA and CDR2 is FQGNSA. CDR3 DNA sequence: TGTGCCGGTGTGGGGTATGGCTACACCTTC. It codes for CAGVGYGYTF.

The genes are TRBV20-1 and TRBJ2-3; 13 bases match TRBD2. With V trimmed by 4 bases and J by 3 bases, 10 bases remained unmatched. The V gene's germline CDR1 is DFQATT and CDR2 SNEGSKA (reference sequence). The CDR3 is 17 amino acids. The CDR3 sequence is CSATRTSGGGSTDTQYF. The CDR3 bases are TGCAGTGCTACCCGGACTAGCGGGGGCGGTAGTACAGATACGCAGTATTTT.

The V call is TRBV7-9, the J call TRBJ1-1, with TRBD1 matching over 7 bases. The germline gives CDR1 SEHNR, CDR2 FQNEAQ (reference sequence). The CDR3 loop spans 15 amino acids. V trimming: 6 bases; J trimming: 6 bases; junction bases outside the gene matches: 13. CDR3 nucleotide sequence: TGTGCCAGCAGGAAGGGGGCTGGCAATAGGGCTGAAGCTTTCTTT. Translated, it gives CASRKGAGNRAEAFF.

This clonotype came up a few times. This chain joins TRBV28 and TRBJ1-4; D is uncertain. Germline V gene sequence: CDR1 MDHEN, CDR2 SYDVKM. This CDR3 is built from 13 residues. CDR3 region: CVSGRGRSEKLFF. DNA of the CDR3: TGTGTCTCCGGACGGGGTAGAAGTGAAAAACTGTTTTTT.

The V and J genes are TRBV6-1 and TRBJ1-2, with 9 bases identical to TRBD1. The V gene's germline CDR1 is MNHNS and CDR2 SASEGT. Trimming removed 4 bases from V and 5 bases from J; junction bases left unmatched: 11. There are 16 residues in the CDR3. The CDR3 loop is CASSVSLTGGTYGYTF. The CDR3 bases are TGTGCCAGCAGTGTTAGTTTGACAGGGGGTACTTATGGCTACACCTTC.

This chain joins TRBV28 and TRBJ1-2, with 10 bases fitting TRBD1. With 8 bases clipped from V and 6 bases from J, the junction kept 12 bases outside the gene matches. The CDR3 length is 15 residues. The germline V gene has CDR1 MDHEN and CDR2 SYDVKM. This CDR3 reads CASAGGGQGQDGYTF. CDR3 DNA sequence: TGTGCCAGCGCCGGGGGGGGACAGGGGCAGGATGGCTACACCTTC.

The V call is TRBV3-1, the J call TRBJ2-6; tentative D call: TRBD2 (6 bases). Germline CDR1 and CDR2: LGHDT and YNNKEL (reference sequence). Trimming left V 3 bases short and J 4 bases short, with 16 bases between. This CDR3 has 17 amino acids. The CDR3 is CASSHSRGREGANVLTF. The CDR3 DNA reads as TGTGCCAGCAGCCATTCACGGGGCCGGGAGGGGGCCAACGTCCTGACTTTC.

The chain is built from TRBV20-1 and TRBJ2-5; D is possibly TRBD1 or TRBD2 (6 bases each). The CDR3 spans 13 residues. Germline loops: CDR1 DFQATT, CDR2 SNEGSKA (reference sequence). The V gene lost 5 bases and the J gene lost 5 bases, with 15 bases spanning the gap. The CDR3 DNA follows: TGCAGTGCTGAACGAGGAGGGGGTGAGACCCAGTACTTC. As protein: CSAERGGGETQYF.